Shown below are 32 T cell receptor beta chains from a single sample sequenced in a study of blood T cell repertoires in COVID-19. The data were produced by immunoSEQ multiplex PCR, yet TCRdb's version contains in-frame clones alone and is incomplete. Of fewer than 200,000 clones listed, about four fifths are singletons. Source material: peripheral blood. These receptors were collected from a human donor in a cohort sampled during active COVID-19.

The chain links TRBV6-6 to TRBJ1-4, with 7 bases lining up with TRBD1. This CDR3 has 16 amino acids. Germline-derived CDR1 and CDR2 are MNHNY and SVGAGI (reference sequence). V lost 5 bases to trimming and J lost 3 bases; unmatched junction nucleotides: 9. CDR3 coding DNA: TGTGCCAGCAGTATCAACAGGGGTAGATCTAATGAAAAACTGTTTTTT. This gives the protein CASSINRGRSNEKLFF.

V and J are TRBV5-1 and TRBJ2-7; D is ambiguous. Deletions cut 3 bases from V and 6 bases from J, with 10 bases between. Germline V gene lookup returns CDR1 SGHRS and CDR2 YFSETQ. CDR3 length: 12 residues. Here the CDR3 reads CASSSAGSEQYF. Here the CDR3 DNA reads TGCGCCAGCAGCTCCGCCGGGTCCGAGCAGTACTTC.

The V and J genes are TRBV5-1 and TRBJ2-2; tentatively, D is TRBD1 (6 bases). Trimming took off 2 bases at V and 1 base at J, with 12 bases between the two ends. Germline CDR1 is SGHRS and CDR2 is YFSETQ. The CDR3 consists of 16 residues. As DNA, the CDR3 is TGCGCCAGCAGCTTTCTAGTACAGGGGAACACCGGGGAGCTGTTTTTT. It yields the protein CASSFLVQGNTGELFF.

The chain links TRBV19 to TRBJ2-1, with TRBD2 matching over 7 bases. The V gene end was trimmed by 5 bases and the J gene end by 6 bases; junction bases not matched to a gene: 7. Germline CDR1 reads LNHDA; CDR2 reads SQIVND (reference sequence). The CDR3 consists of 14 residues. CDR3 bases: TGTGCCAGTAGTGTCCCGGGACTATCCAATGAGCAGTTCTTC. Protein: CASSVPGLSNEQFF.

The V gene is TRBV12-2, the J gene TRBJ1-1; TRBD1, the table's D call, was not compared with the DNA. TRBV12-2 is a pseudogene. The CDR3 has 16 amino acids. The CDR3 spells CASRLTTGPLNTEAFF. The CDR3 region has the DNA TGTGCAAGTCGCTTGACGACAGGGCCCCTTAACACTGAAGCTTTCTTT.

The J gene is TRBJ2-3, the V gene TRBV7-3, with D possibly matching TRBD1 (5 bases). Germline assignment: CDR1 SGHTA and CDR2 FQGTGA. The CDR3 extends over 15 amino acids. The V gene lost 5 bases and the J gene lost 3 bases, with 15 bases spanning the gap. Here the CDR3 reads CASSQGQGSTDTQYF. In DNA, the CDR3 is TGTGCCAGCAGCCAAGGGCAGGGCAGTACAGATACGCAGTATTTT.

This clone was detected only a few times. The V gene is TRBV30, the J gene TRBJ1-6; 7 nucleotides agree with TRBD1. Germline V CDR1 and CDR2: GTSNPN, SVGIG (reference sequence). The CDR3 runs to 13 residues. With V trimmed by 7 bases and J by 7 bases, 7 bases remained unmatched. The CDR3 loop is CALSTGNNSPLHF. CDR3 in DNA: TGTGCCTTATCGACAGGGAACAATTCACCCCTCCACTTT.

This chain links TRBV19 with TRBJ2-3, with 15 bases lining up with TRBD2. V trimming: 6 bases; J trimming: 5 bases; junction bases outside the gene matches: 6. Germline-derived CDR1 and CDR2 are LNHDA and SQIVND (reference sequence). The CDR3 is 16 residues long. The CDR3 protein is CASSRTSGGAVDTQYF. CDR3 nucleotide sequence: TGTGCCAGTAGCCGGACTAGCGGGGGGGCCGTAGATACGCAGTATTTT.

J is TRBJ2-5 and V is TRBV12-3 or TRBV12-4, with no clear D. The CDR3 sequence is 13 residues long. Deletions cut 7 bases from V and 2 bases from J, with 11 bases between. The CDR3 sequence: CASNRGAQETQYF. CDR3 DNA: TGTGCCAGCAATCGAGGCGCTCAAGAGACCCAGTACTTC.

The J gene is TRBJ2-3, the V gene TRBV30; possible D gene TRBD1, 5 bases. The CDR3 totals 13 residues. CDR1 is GTSNPN and CDR2 is SVGIG in the germline V gene (reference sequence). The V and J ends lost 0 bases and 5 bases respectively, with 9 bases between them. Here the CDR3 reads CAWSVGQGDTQYF. CDR3 sequence (DNA): TGTGCCTGGAGTGTAGGGCAGGGAGATACGCAGTATTTT.

The J gene is TRBJ2-3, the V gene TRBV5-6; no firm D call. Germline V gene data show CDR1 as SGHDT and CDR2 as YYEEEE. The V and J ends lost 2 bases and 3 bases respectively, with 16 bases between them. There are 16 residues in the CDR3. The CDR3 region has the DNA TGTGCCAGCAGCTTTCAGGTGGGTCCCGGAACAGATACGCAGTATTTT. This translates into CASSFQVGPGTDTQYF.

Turning to this clone: Other DNA sequences within the sample encode an identical CDR3. V usage is TRBV18 and J usage is TRBJ1-5; 9 bases align to TRBD1. After removal of 4 bases from V and 6 bases from J, the junction contained 4 bases not matched to a gene. Germline values: CDR1 KGHSH, CDR2 LQKENI. CDR3 size: 14 residues. The CDR3, as DNA: TGTGCCAGCTCACTGGGACAGGGTTCTCAGCCCCAGCATTTT. Protein: CASSLGQGSQPQHF.

The J gene is TRBJ1-2, the V gene TRBV3-1 (or the pseudogene TRBV3-2); D gene uncertain. Deletions cut 4 bases from V and 4 bases from J, with 7 bases between. CDR3 length: 12 amino acids. The germline V gene encodes CDR1 LGHDT and CDR2 YNNKEL (reference sequence). CDR3 loop: CASSPDFYGYTF. CDR3 sequence (DNA): TGTGCCAGCAGCCCGGACTTCTATGGCTACACCTTC.

The chain recombines TRBV19 with TRBJ1-1; D possibly corresponds to TRBD1 (5 bases). Per germline, CDR1 LNHDA and CDR2 SQIVND (reference sequence). The CDR3 sequence is 13 residues long. V lost 10 bases, J lost 2 bases, and 14 bases lay in between. CDR3: CATGWRGNTEAFF. DNA of the CDR3: TGTGCCACGGGGTGGAGGGGCAACACTGAAGCTTTCTTT.

The rearrangement links TRBV3-1 (or the pseudogene TRBV3-2) to TRBJ2-7; D is unresolved. The V gene's germline CDR1 is LGHDT and CDR2 YNNKEL (reference sequence). This CDR3 comprises 14 residues. V gave up 0 bases and J gave up 6 bases, with 12 bases separating them. CDR3 in DNA: TGTGCCAGCAGCCAAGATGCCGACACCCCCGAGCAGTACTTC. It yields the protein CASSQDADTPEQYF.

J is TRBJ2-3 and V is TRBV5-8; TRBD1 is a possible D gene (6 bases). Per the germline V gene, CDR1 is SGHTS and CDR2 is YDEGEE. The CDR3 is made up of 12 amino acids. The V end was cut by 0 bases, the J end by 10 bases, with 9 bases between. The CDR3: CASSLGRGPQYF. DNA for the CDR3: TGTGCCAGCAGCTTGGGCAGGGGCCCGCAGTATTTT. Supplemented by reference TRBV5-8 and TRBJ2-3, the full variable domain reads EAGVTQSPTHLIKTRGQQATLRCSPISGHTSVYWYQQALGLGLQFLLWYDEGEERNRGNFPPRFSGRQFPNYSSELNVNALELEDSALYLCASSLGRGPQYFGPGTRLTVL.

The chain recombines TRBV7-2 with TRBJ2-7, with 12 positions matching TRBD2. V dropped 3 bases and J dropped 2; count of bases not matched to a gene: 5. The CDR3 is 16 residues long. Looked up from germline, CDR1 is SGHTA and CDR2 is FQGNSA. Written as DNA, the CDR3 is TGTGCCAGCAGCTTGTATCTAGCGGGGGGGCCCTACGAGCAGTACTTC. It codes for CASSLYLAGGPYEQYF.

The chain is built from TRBV27 and TRBJ2-2, with 9 bases fitting TRBD1. This CDR3 comprises 16 residues. Germline trimming cut 0 bases from V and 6 bases from J; bases unmatched to any gene: 5. Per germline, CDR1 MNHEY and CDR2 SMNVEV (reference sequence). The CDR3 region is CASSLSGTGLAGELFF. The CDR3 nucleotides read TGTGCCAGCAGTTTATCGGGGACAGGGTTAGCCGGGGAGCTGTTTTTT.

This chain connects TRBV7-9 to TRBJ2-3; D might be TRBD1 (5 bases). V lost 1 base and J 2 bases, leaving 10 bases between the germline ends. CDR3 length: 15 amino acids. CDR1 and CDR2 from the germline V gene are SEHNR and FQNEAQ (reference sequence). The CDR3: CASSLGAGYTDTQYF. CDR3 sequence (DNA): TGTGCCAGCAGCTTAGGGGCAGGGTACACAGATACGCAGTATTTT.

The gene calls are TRBV27 and TRBJ2-7; D is ambiguous. Trimming took 4 bases from V and 2 from J, leaving 15 bases between them. The CDR3 spans 15 residues. CDR1 and CDR2 (germline): MNHEY, SMNVEV (reference sequence). CDR3 nucleotide sequence: TGTGCCAGCAGTTCCGCCTTACGGTCCACCTACGAGCAGTACTTC. This translates into CASSSALRSTYEQYF.

The chain links TRBV6-5 to TRBJ1-3; perhaps TRBD1 as D (6 bases). The CDR3 runs to 15 residues. The V gene's germline CDR1 is MNHEY and CDR2 SVGAGI. With 6 bases removed from V and 4 bases from J, the gap between germline ends came to 16 bases. The DNA of the CDR3 is TGTGCCAGCAGGCCCGGACAGACGGGAGGAAACACCATATATTTT. It yields the protein CASRPGQTGGNTIYF.

The genes are TRBV9 and TRBJ1-1; no definite D call. The CDR3 contains 15 residues. Between the trimmed V and J ends, which lost 0 bases and 1 base, there was a span of 10 bases. Germline CDR1 SGDLS, CDR2 YYNGEE. CDR3 coding DNA: TGTGCCAGCAGCGTAGGTGCAGGAGGGAACACTGAAGCTTTCTTT. Its protein is CASSVGAGGNTEAFF.

The chain links TRBV5-6 to TRBJ2-7; D is possibly TRBD1 (5 bases). The CDR3 consists of 15 residues. Germline lookup yields CDR1 SGHDT and CDR2 YYEEEE. V was trimmed by 0 bases and J by 5 bases, leaving 15 bases between them. The CDR3 region has the DNA TGTGCCAGCAGCTTGGGGGGCCGAAGCGTGAACGAGCAGTACTTC. Translated, it gives CASSLGGRSVNEQYF.

The V gene is TRBV4-1, the J gene TRBJ2-3; tentative D call: TRBD2 (5 bases). The ends were cut back, 1 base at V and 2 bases at J, with 7 bases in the middle. CDR1 is MGHRA and CDR2 is YSYEKL in the germline V gene. The CDR3 is 14 residues long. The CDR3 DNA reads TGCGCCAGCAGCCAAGCGGGGAACACAGATACGCAGTATTTT. It yields the protein CASSQAGNTDTQYF.

This sequence joins TRBV7-9 and TRBJ2-2; weak D call: TRBD2 (6 bases). The CDR3 extends over 16 amino acids. Trimming took off 1 base at V and 6 bases at J, with 15 bases between the two ends. The germline V gene has CDR1 SEHNR and CDR2 FQNEAQ (reference sequence). As DNA, the CDR3 is TGTGCCAGCAGCTTAGTGGACTACAGCTGGGCCGGGGAGCTGTTTTTT. Protein: CASSLVDYSWAGELFF.

The rearrangement joins TRBV19 to TRBJ2-7; 9 bases match TRBD1. CDR3 length: 15 amino acids. Germline loops: CDR1 LNHDA, CDR2 SQIVND (reference sequence). Trimming at V came to 5 bases and at J to 5 bases, leaving 10 bases not matched to a gene. This CDR3 is CASSLPGQGLNEQYF. The CDR3 DNA reads TGTGCCAGTAGTCTCCCGGGACAGGGTCTCAACGAGCAGTACTTC.

This rearrangement joins TRBV14 to TRBJ2-5; maybe TRBD1 (6 bases). The CDR3 has 13 residues. The germline gives CDR1 SGHDN, CDR2 FVKESK. Trimming shortened V by 0 bases and J by 8 bases, and 10 bases separated the two germline ends. CDR3 nucleotide sequence: TGTGCCAGCAGCCAAGAAACAGGGTCTACCCAGTACTTC. Its protein is CASSQETGSTQYF.

The table lists this clone with a count of one. The CDR3 nucleotides are TGTGCCAGCAGCGGACCCCAGGGTGGTAATTCACCCCTCCACTTT. Its translation: CASSGPQGGNSPLHF. The chain carries TRBV5-6 and TRBJ1-6; possible D gene TRBD1, 5 bases. Trimming took 4 bases from V and 6 from J, leaving 14 bases between them. CDR3 length: 15 residues. Germline V gene lookup returns CDR1 SGHDT and CDR2 YYEEEE.

This clone was seen a single time. The chain carries TRBV19 and TRBJ1-4, with TRBD1 matching 8 bases. Trimming at V came to 4 bases and at J to 2 bases, leaving 6 bases not matched to a gene. Germline V gives CDR1 LNHDA, CDR2 SQIVND (reference sequence). The CDR3 contains 16 residues. The CDR3 spells CASSTLNRGTNEKLFF. The DNA for the CDR3 is TGTGCCAGTAGTACCCTAAACAGGGGGACTAATGAAAAACTGTTTTTT.

This chain links TRBV11-1 with TRBJ2-7, with 8 bases aligning to TRBD1. Unmatched junction bases numbered 7, after V lost 5 bases and J lost 1 base. The CDR3 consists of 15 residues. Germline V CDR1 and CDR2: SGHAT, FQDESV (reference sequence). The DNA of the CDR3 is TGTGCCAGCAGCGACAGTGACAGGGGATCCTACGAGCAGTACTTC. As protein: CASSDSDRGSYEQYF.

This chain uses TRBV5-5 with TRBJ2-7, with TRBD1 identical over 7 bases. The germline CDR1 and CDR2 sequences are SGHKS and YYEKEE (reference sequence). CDR3 size: 15 residues. Unmatched junction bases numbered 10, after V lost 5 bases and J lost 2 bases. The CDR3 protein is CASSLLQGIPYEQYF. CDR3 nucleotide sequence: TGTGCCAGCAGTCTCTTACAGGGGATCCCCTACGAGCAGTACTTC.

This clone occurred once. This chain uses TRBV27 with TRBJ1-2, with TRBD1 identical over 7 bases. In germline, CDR1 is MNHEY, CDR2 SMNVEV (reference sequence). This CDR3 has 17 residues. V shed 5 bases and J 4 bases; nucleotides not matched to a gene: 16. CDR3 in amino acids: CASSKSKGAMYGYGYTF. CDR3 bases: TGTGCCAGCAGTAAATCAAAGGGGGCTATGTACGGCTATGGCTACACCTTC.